This TCR beta chain emerged from a study of blood T cell repertoires in COVID-19. Looking at the study overall: The analysed material was cDNA or gDNA that came from T cells, B-cell-depleted T cells, or PBMCs.

In the case of this clone: At the DNA level, this CDR3 is encoded by other sequences in the same sample as well.

Followed longitudinally, the Seattle patients had been enrolled during active infection. The V and J ends lost 5 bases and 2 bases, in that order; junction bases with no gene match: 5. Germline V gene lookup returns CDR1 SGHTA and CDR2 FQGTGA. This CDR3 comprises 15 residues. Authors' processing steps: Estimation of nucleated cell counts was performed using reference gene primer amplification. TCRdb's copy holds only in-frame clones and misses some; the assay was immunoSEQ multiplex PCR. V and J calls plus clone size are reproduced from that table; the DNA served to infer D and trimming. The sample has fewer than 250,000 clones; 90% are singletons.

The material sequenced was peripheral blood. V is TRBV7-3 and J is TRBJ2-1; 8 bases map to TRBD1. This clonotype originated in a man aged 30 to 39 with COVID-19, enrolled during active disease. The CDR3 nucleotides are TGTGCCAGCAGCCTCGGACAGGGCCCCTACAATGAGCAGTTCTTC. Translating gives CASSLGQGPYNEQFF.